A selection of T cell receptor beta chains follows, all from one sample in a study of T cells expressing NK-cell markers. Following a re-call of the 5' RACE reads, TCRdb has one entry per CDR3 protein and lacks DNA. This repertoire comprises 150,000 or so distinct CDR3 sequences; its ten largest clones make up less than 20%. Sequencing was performed on blood T cells: a sorted CD56 or NKG2C T cell subset, CD4+ or CD8+ T cells, or bulk PBMC T cells (not recorded which). The receptors here all came from a woman between 18 and 70 years old in good health. CDR3s include the opening cysteine and the closing phenylalanine or tryptophan. The order of the fields is J gene, V gene, CDR3 length, clone size, CDR3 protein. Clone size is given for some rows only: seen once, a few or many times, or a class if the clone is expanded.

TRBJ2-7 | TRBV2 | 11 | NA | CASGSLYEQYF
TRBJ2-4 | TRBV10-3 | 14 | NA | CAISGGTRQNIQYF
TRBJ2-1 | TRBV6-1 | 15 | NA | CASSDLGRGGNEQFF
TRBJ2-7 | TRBV3-1 | 19 | NA | CASSQGDRGLFLSSYEQYF
TRBJ1-6 | TRBV20-1 | 14 | NA | CSARSISYNSPLHF
TRBJ1-1 | TRBV6-5 | 16 | large | CASSWRGPKLNTEAFF
TRBJ2-2 | TRBV5-6 | 18 | NA | CASSLATRDEENTGELFF
TRBJ2-1 | TRBV24-1 | 11 | NA | CATSAVREQFF
TRBJ1-5 | TRBV28 | 15 | NA | CASSPSSGRGQPQHF
TRBJ2-5 | TRBV20-1 | 13 | NA | CSARGAAPETQYF
TRBJ2-7 | TRBV10-3 | 17 | NA | CAISYLGPPRISYEQYF
TRBJ1-6 | TRBV6-1 | 13 | NA | CASTPRGNSPLHF
TRBJ2-2 | TRBV7-2 | 14 | NA | CASSRGSRAGELFF
TRBJ2-5 | TRBV20-1 | 15 | NA | CSARSLADYQETQYF
TRBJ1-1 | TRBV28 | 11 | NA | CASSLVQESFF
TRBJ2-5 | TRBV29-1 | 11 | NA | CSGELLETQYF
TRBJ2-1 | TRBV20-1 | 14 | NA | CSARGRSSYNEQFF
TRBJ2-7 | TRBV5-1 | 12 | NA | CASSAGYPRQYF
TRBJ2-7 | TRBV10-3 | 14 | NA | CAIRIPGESYEQYF
TRBJ2-5 | TRBV7-2 | 17 | NA | CASSLAGGPRGQETQYF
TRBJ2-5 | TRBV20-1 | 12 | NA | CSVRRGQETQYF
TRBJ2-3 | TRBV5-6 | 16 | NA | CASSSAIRGGVDTQYF